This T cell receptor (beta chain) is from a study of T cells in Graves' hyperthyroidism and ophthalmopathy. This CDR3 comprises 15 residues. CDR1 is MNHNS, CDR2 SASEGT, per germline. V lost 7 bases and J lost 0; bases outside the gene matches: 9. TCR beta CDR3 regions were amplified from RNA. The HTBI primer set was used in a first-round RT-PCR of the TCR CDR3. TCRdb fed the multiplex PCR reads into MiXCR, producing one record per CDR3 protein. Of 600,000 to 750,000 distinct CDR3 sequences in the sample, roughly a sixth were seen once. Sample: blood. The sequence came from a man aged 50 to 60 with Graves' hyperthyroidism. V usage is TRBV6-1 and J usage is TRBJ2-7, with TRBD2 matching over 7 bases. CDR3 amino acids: CASTFSSGISYEQYF. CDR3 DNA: TGTGCCAGCACCTTTTCGAGCGGGATCTCCTACGAGCAGTACTTC.